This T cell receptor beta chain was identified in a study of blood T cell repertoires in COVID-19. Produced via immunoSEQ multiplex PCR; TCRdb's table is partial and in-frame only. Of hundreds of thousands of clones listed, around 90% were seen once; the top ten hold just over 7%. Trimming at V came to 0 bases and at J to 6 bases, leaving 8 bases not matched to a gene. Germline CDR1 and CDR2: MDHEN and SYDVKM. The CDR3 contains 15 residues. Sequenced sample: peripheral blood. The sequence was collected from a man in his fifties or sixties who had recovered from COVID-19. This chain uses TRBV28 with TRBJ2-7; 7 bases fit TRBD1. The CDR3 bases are TGTGCCAGCAGTTTATGCAGAGGGGGCCTCTGCGAGCAGTACTTC. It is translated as CASSLCRGGLCEQYF.